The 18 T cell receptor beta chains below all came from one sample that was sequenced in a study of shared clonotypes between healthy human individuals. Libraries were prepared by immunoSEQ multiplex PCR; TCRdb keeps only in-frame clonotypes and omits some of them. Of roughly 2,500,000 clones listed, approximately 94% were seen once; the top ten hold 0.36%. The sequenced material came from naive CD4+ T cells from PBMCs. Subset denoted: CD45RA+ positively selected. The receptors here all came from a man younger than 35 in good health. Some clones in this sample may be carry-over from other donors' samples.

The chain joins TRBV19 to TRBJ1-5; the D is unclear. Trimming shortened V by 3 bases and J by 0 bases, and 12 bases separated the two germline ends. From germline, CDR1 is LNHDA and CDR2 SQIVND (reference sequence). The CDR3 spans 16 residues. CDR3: CASSMGRRNSNQPQHF. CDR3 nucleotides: TGTGCCAGTAGTATGGGGAGACGGAATAGCAATCAGCCCCAGCATTTT.

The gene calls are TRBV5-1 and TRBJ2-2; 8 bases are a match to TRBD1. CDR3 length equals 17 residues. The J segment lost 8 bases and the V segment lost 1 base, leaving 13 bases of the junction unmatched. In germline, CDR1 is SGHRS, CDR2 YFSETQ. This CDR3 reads CASSLFTGQGFSGELFF. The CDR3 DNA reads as TGCGCCAGCAGCTTGTTTACTGGACAGGGTTTCTCTGGGGAGCTGTTTTTT. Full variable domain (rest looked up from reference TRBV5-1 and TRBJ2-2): KAGVTQTPRYLIKTRGQQVTLSCSPISGHRSVSWYQQTPGQGLQFLFEYFSETQRNKGNFPGRFSGRQFSNSRSEMNVSTLELGDSALYLCASSLFTGQGFSGELFFGEGSRLTVL.

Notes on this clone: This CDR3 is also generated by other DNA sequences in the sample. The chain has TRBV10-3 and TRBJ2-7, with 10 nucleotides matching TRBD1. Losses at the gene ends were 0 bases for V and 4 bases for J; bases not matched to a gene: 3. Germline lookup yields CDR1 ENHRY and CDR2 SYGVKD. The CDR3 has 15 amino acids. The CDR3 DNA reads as TGTGCCATCAGTGAGTCGACAGGGGGCGTATACGAGCAGTACTTC. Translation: CAISESTGGVYEQYF.

The chain's CDR3 is CASSGKTSGMSNEQFF. DNA of the CDR3: TGTGCCAGCAGCGGGAAGACTAGCGGGATGAGCAATGAGCAGTTCTTC. This rearrangement joins TRBV9 to TRBJ2-1; 11 nucleotides align to TRBD2. CDR1 and CDR2 (germline): SGDLS, YYNGEE. V lost 3 bases and J lost 6; bases outside the gene matches: 8. The CDR3 loop spans 16 amino acids.

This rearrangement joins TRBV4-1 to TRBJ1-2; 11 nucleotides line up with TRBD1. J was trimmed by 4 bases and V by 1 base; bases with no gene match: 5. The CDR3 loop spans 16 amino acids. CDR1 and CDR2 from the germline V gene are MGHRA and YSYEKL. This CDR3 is CASSQAGQGASYGYTF. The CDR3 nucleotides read TGCGCCAGCAGCCAAGCAGGACAGGGGGCCTCCTATGGCTACACCTTC.

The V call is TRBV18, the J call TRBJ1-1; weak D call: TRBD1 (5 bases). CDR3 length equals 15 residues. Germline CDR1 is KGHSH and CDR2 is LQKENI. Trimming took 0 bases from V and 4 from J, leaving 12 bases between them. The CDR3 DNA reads TGTGCCAGCTCACCACCGACCCCAGGGCGCACTGAAGCTTTCTTT. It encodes CASSPPTPGRTEAFF.

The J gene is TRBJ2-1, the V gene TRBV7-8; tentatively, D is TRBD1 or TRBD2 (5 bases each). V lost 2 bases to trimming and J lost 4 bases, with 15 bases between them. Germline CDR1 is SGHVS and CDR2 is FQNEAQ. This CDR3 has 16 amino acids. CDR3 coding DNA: TGTGCCAGCAGCTTATTGGGGGTTGTTAGATACAATGAGCAGTTCTTC. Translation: CASSLLGVVRYNEQFF.

The CDR3 region has the DNA TGCACCAGCAGCACGTTTGGTCGGGCCAACGTCCTGACTTTC. Translated: CTSSTFGRANVLTF. This sequence joins TRBV1 and TRBJ2-6. TRBV1 is a documented pseudogene. The CDR3 is 14 amino acids.

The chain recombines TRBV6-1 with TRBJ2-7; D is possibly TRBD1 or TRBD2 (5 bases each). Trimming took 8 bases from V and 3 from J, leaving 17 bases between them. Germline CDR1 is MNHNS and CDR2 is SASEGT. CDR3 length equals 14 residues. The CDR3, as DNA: TGTGCCAGCTCCCGAGGGGTTTTAGTCTACGAGCAGTACTTC. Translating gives CASSRGVLVYEQYF.

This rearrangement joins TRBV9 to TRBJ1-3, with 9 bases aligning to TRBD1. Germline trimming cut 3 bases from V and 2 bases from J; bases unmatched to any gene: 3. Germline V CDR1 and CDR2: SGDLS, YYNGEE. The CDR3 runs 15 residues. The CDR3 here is CASSGTGVTGNTIYF. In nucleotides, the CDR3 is TGTGCCAGCAGCGGGACAGGGGTTACTGGAAACACCATATATTTT.

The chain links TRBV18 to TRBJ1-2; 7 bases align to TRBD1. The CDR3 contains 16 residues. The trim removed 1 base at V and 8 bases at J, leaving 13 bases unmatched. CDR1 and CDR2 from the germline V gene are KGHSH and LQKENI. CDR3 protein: CASSPQQGEIRHGYTF. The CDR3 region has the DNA TGTGCCAGCTCACCACAGCAGGGGGAAATTCGTCACGGCTACACCTTC.

CDR3 region: CASSENRETYEQYF. CDR3 nucleotide sequence: TGTGCCAGCAGTGAAAACCGGGAGACCTACGAGCAGTACTTC. The rearrangement joins TRBV2 to TRBJ2-7; TRBD2 might be the D (6 bases). CDR1 and CDR2 from the germline V gene are SNHLY and FYNNEI. This CDR3 region has 14 residues. V shed 2 bases and J shed 2 bases, with 10 bases lying between them.

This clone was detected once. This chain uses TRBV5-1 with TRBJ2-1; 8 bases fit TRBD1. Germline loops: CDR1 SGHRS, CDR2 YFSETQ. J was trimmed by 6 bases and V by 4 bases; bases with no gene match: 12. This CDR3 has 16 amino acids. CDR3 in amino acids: CASSTRTGKYVNEQFF. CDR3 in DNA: TGCGCCAGCAGCACCCGGACAGGGAAGTATGTCAATGAGCAGTTCTTC.

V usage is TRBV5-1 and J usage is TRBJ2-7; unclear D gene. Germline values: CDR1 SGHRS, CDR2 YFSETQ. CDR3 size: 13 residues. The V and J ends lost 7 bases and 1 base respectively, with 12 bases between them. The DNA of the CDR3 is TGCGCCAGCCCCACGGGCCGGTCCTACGAGCAGTACTTC. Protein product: CASPTGRSYEQYF.

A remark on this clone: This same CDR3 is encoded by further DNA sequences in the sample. The CDR3 DNA sequence: TGTGCCAGCAGTCTGACTAGCGGGAGCCCCTACGAGCAGTACTTC. Translating it yields CASSLTSGSPYEQYF. This rearrangement joins TRBV28 to TRBJ2-7, with 12 bases fitting TRBD2. V lost 5 bases to trimming and J lost 2 bases; unmatched junction nucleotides: 4. CDR3 length equals 15 residues. Per the germline V gene, CDR1 is MDHEN and CDR2 is SYDVKM.

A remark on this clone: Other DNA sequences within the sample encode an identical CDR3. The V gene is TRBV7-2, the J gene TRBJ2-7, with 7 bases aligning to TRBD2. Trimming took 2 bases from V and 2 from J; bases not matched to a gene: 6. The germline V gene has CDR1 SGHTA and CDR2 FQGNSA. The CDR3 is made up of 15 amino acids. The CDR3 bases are TGTGCCAGCAGCTTAAGTTCGAGCGGGGCCTACGAGCAGTACTTC. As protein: CASSLSSSGAYEQYF.

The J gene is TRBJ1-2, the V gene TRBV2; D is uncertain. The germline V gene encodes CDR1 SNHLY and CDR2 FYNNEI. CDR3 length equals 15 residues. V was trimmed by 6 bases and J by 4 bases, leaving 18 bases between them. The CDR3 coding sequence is TGTGCCAGCAGGTGGGGTACTACAGAGTCCTATGGCTACACCTTC. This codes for CASRWGTTESYGYTF. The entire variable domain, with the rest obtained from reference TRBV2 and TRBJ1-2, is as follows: EPEVTQTPSHQVTQMGQEVILRCVPISNHLYFYWYRQILGQKVEFLVSFYNNEISEKSEIFDDQFSVERPDGSNFTLKIRSTKLEDSAMYFCASRWGTTESYGYTFGSGTRLTVV.

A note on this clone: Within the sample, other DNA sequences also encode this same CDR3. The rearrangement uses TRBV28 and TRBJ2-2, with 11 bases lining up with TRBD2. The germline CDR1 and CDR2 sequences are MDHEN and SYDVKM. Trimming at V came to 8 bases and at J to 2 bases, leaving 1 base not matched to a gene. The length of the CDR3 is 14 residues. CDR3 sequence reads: CASGTSGNTGELFF. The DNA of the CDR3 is TGTGCCAGCGGGACTAGCGGAAACACCGGGGAGCTGTTTTTT.